This is a list of T cell receptor beta chains from one sample in a study of T cell responses to AZD1222 COVID-19 vaccine. The protocol was immunoSEQ multiplex PCR, while the TCRdb copy is restricted to in-frame clones and leaves out a portion. The sample shows about 120,000 clones, approximately 90% of them seen only once. The specimen comprised peripheral blood, sampled on day 0 of AZD1222 vaccination. These receptors were collected from an adult in good health. Both conserved end residues are part of each CDR3. A D gene is named only where the DNA matches it firmly. Size values are once, few and many counts, or a class for expanded clones, and some rows have none.

>13|TRBJ2-7|.|TRBV7-9|.
TGTGCCAGCAGATCCGGGTTTGCCTCCGAGCAGTACTTC
CASRSGFASEQYF
>15|TRBJ2-2|.|TRBV15|.
TGTGCCACCAGCAGAGGGGGGGTGAACACCGGGGAGCTGTTTTTT
CATSRGGVNTGELFF
>13|TRBJ1-1|.|TRBV29-1|.
TGCAGCGTTGGCAGCACCATGAACACTGAAGCTTTCTTT
CSVGSTMNTEAFF
>15|TRBJ2-5|.|TRBV7-3|.
TGTGCCAGCAGCTCCCTGGGCCAACCGGGGGAGACCCAGTACTTC
CASSSLGQPGETQYF
>14|TRBJ1-1|once|TRBV7-9|.
TGTGCCAGCAGCTTAGGCAGGTCGAACACTGAAGCTTTCTTT
CASSLGRSNTEAFF
>12|TRBJ1-1|.|TRBV6-5|.
TGTGCCAGCAGTCAATACCGGGGCGAAGCTTTCTTT
CASSQYRGEAFF
>14|TRBJ1-1|.|TRBV10-3|TRBD1
TGTGCCATCAGTGACAGGGGGCTGATGACTGAAGCTTTCTTT
CAISDRGLMTEAFF
>13|TRBJ2-6|.|TRBV6-5|.
TGTGCCAGGGGGGACTCTGGGGCCAACGTCCTGACTTTC
CARGDSGANVLTF
>16|TRBJ2-7|.|TRBV3-1/TRBV3-2|.
TGTGCCAGCAGCCAAGACTCGTTCAGTGTCTCCTACGAGCAGTACTTC
CASSQDSFSVSYEQYF
>14|TRBJ2-3|.|TRBV5-1|.
TGCGCCAGCAGCTTGAGTGGCCCTACAGATACGCAGTATTTT
CASSLSGPTDTQYF
>15|TRBJ1-1|.|TRBV5-1|.
TGCGCCAGCAGCTTGGTTACGGTTATGAACACTGAAGCTTTCTTT
CASSLVTVMNTEAFF
>14|TRBJ1-1|.|TRBV7-3|.
TGTGCCAGCAGCTTAAATCCGGGAAACACTGAAGCTTTCTTT
CASSLNPGNTEAFF
>13|TRBJ1-2|.|TRBV18|TRBD1
TGTGCCAGCCAAGACAGGGTAACCACGGGCTACACCTTC
CASQDRVTTGYTF
>15|TRBJ2-7|.|TRBV7-2|TRBD2
TGTGCCAGCAGCGCCGTAAGGACTAGCGGATACGAGCAGTACTTC
CASSAVRTSGYEQYF
>14|TRBJ1-5|.|TRBV20-1|.
TGCAGTGCTAGTGGGGATACGAGCAATCAGCCCCAGCATTTT
CSASGDTSNQPQHF
>13|TRBJ1-2|.|TRBV2|.
TGTGCCAGCAGTGAACTCAGGGTCCAGGGCTACACCTTC
CASSELRVQGYTF
>15|TRBJ1-4|once|TRBV6-5|.
TGTGCCAGCAGTTACGATAGGGGCCCGGGTGAAAAACTGTTTTTT
CASSYDRGPGEKLFF
>17|TRBJ2-1|.|TRBV4-1|.
TGCGCCAGCAGCCAAGATCCCCCAGGGGCTTTAAACAATGAGCAGTTCTTC
CASSQDPPGALNNEQFF
>14|TRBJ1-2|.|TRBV6-1|.
TGTGCCAGCAGTGAAGCGGGCAGGGTCTATGGCTACACCTTC
CASSEAGRVYGYTF
>14|TRBJ1-6|.|TRBV28|.
TGTGCCAGCAGTTTTGGCCAGAGTAATTCACCCCTCCACTTT
CASSFGQSNSPLHF